The following is a T cell receptor beta chain sequence with its context. Its binding antigen is unknown. No much larger clonotype is one base removed from it; base qualities were not supplied. These data come from a study of cytomegalovirus exposure and HLA in healthy donors (dated by TCRdb to 2017 to 2019). Background for the entire study: According to an earlier analysis of a few hundred of the donors, about 179 million T cells yielded 117 million unique TCR beta sequences and 250 to 350 Gb of sequence data. An early release that covered about 600 HLA-typed donors contained approximately 300 gigabases of sequencing data and tens of millions of unique TCR sequences. The genetic ancestry cluster associated with self-reported Caucasian donors included about 81% of the 398 genotyped donors. The study aimed to test whether cataloging public T cell receptors could reveal signatures of past pathogen exposure. The T cell repertoires of under 750 subjects were profiled by immunosequencing and related to cytomegalovirus serostatus. Along with the roughly 670-subject first cohort, a separate validation cohort of over 90 different subjects was used. To predict cytomegalovirus infection status, the study brought together high-throughput TCR immunosequencing, statistical association of individual TCRs with disease status, and machine learning. In a later analysis, previously published TCR beta repertoires from some 640 donors were re-analyzed and high-resolution HLA genotyping was added so that TCR occurrence patterns could be studied. The later analysis used no new phenotypic data to find candidate immune exposures, relying instead on TCR beta sequences and their occurrence across donors. An earlier analysis of 587 of the donors applied high-throughput TCR beta sequencing to assess whether each TCR beta V gene segment acted as functional or pseudogenic. Donor age, sex, ethnicity and CMV serostatus were compiled alongside the repertoire data. Genome-wide SNP genotypes for about 65% of the 666 donors were used in a later genetic analysis, which treated that subset as a discovery cohort. Every repertoire in the discovery cohort had been generated on one and the same sequencing platform. Class I and class II HLA loci were covered by the typing at four-digit resolution. The number of typed donors differed by locus: about 620-640 for A, B, C, DRB1 and DQB1; 500 to 550 for DQA1; around 610 for DPA1; and some 470 for DPB1. About 5 DR-DQ haplotypes were handled as single units for association and clustering, since linkage in the cohort was strong. Across roughly 420 genotyped donors of the cohort, an average of approximately 240,000 unique TCR beta nucleotide sequences per donor were sequenced, and approximately 17% of those sequences were non-productive.

Library preparation was by the immunoSEQ multiplex PCR assay. A mixture of 60 forward primers for TCR Vbeta segments and 13 reverse primers for TCR Jbeta segments was used in the multiplex PCR. Amplification of the CDR3 region of rearranged TCR beta genes was performed with a multiplex PCR assay on genomic DNA. On the Illumina HiSeq System, the amplified TCR beta libraries were sequenced as 87-base-pair reads. The original pipeline was this. In a later analysis, 80 million or so unique TCR beta chains were counted across the 500 to 850 repertoires, and around 11 million of these chains were shared by at least two donors. To remove PCR and sequencing errors, raw reads were error-corrected and collapsed into unique sequences using a nearest-neighbor algorithm that merged closely related sequences. To assign V, D and J gene segments, CDR3 sequences were aligned to IMGT reference sequences. For a sequence to be retained, a match of at least six nucleotides to both a V gene segment and a J gene segment was required. Rearrangements were classified as productive when the CDR3 lacked stop codons and remained in frame with V and J, and all other rearrangements were classified as non-productive. Following IMGT convention, CDR3 was defined as the stretch from the second conserved V-encoded cysteine up to the conserved J-encoded phenylalanine. The earlier analysis of around 640 of the donors excluded sequences that lacked an unambiguous match to a single V gene segment. In an earlier analysis of more than 500 of the donors, a V segment was called functional when productive rearrangements were above 56.7%, and segregating when the standard deviation between donors exceeded 5%. A statistical classification framework was developed to diagnose cytomegalovirus status using the catalog of TCR beta chain sequences. In a later analysis, TCR nucleotide sequences were compared against IMGT/GENE-DB human TR gene sequences so that V and J genes could be assigned. In a later analysis, CDR3 sequences and most-parsimonious VDJ recombination scenarios were assigned using the TCRdist pipeline. A later analysis defined each TCR beta chain by its CDR3 amino acid sequence plus V-gene family, and excluded reads lacking a unique V-gene family. To address suspected cross-contamination and a sequencing artifact, a later analysis removed around 590 highly shared, low-generation-probability nucleotide sequences. In a later analysis, a clonal expansion index was calculated for each public chain from normalized within-repertoire ranks of inferred template counts. A later analysis computed generation probabilities with a VDJ recombination model fitted to out-of-frame rearrangements, and checked the results against IGoR. A later analysis scored TCR-TCR, TCR-HLA and TCR-CMV co-occurrence with hypergeometric tests, applying a repertoire-size bias correction to TCR pairs. False discovery rates were estimated in a later analysis by permuting HLA or CMV assignments 20 times. In a later analysis, co-occurring TCRs were grouped using DBSCAN, with TCRdist sequence similarity added in when clustering inside HLA-allele-positive subsets. For co-occurrence clustering, repertoires with fewer than 30,000 or more than 120,000 public chains were excluded, along with about five repertoires with anomalous nucleotide sharing. TCRdb's version of the immuneACCESS table is confined to in-frame rearrangements and falls short of the full clone set. An unresolved V gene accounts for under half of the shortfall where checked; the remainder is of unknown origin. Clone size and the V and J calls come from that table; the DNA yielded D and trimming. This sample lists 170,000 or so clones; over 60% were detected once. The top ten hold 1.5% to 2% of the sample.

The cohort comprised around 690 healthy bone marrow donors. At the time of sampling, all cohort members were nominally healthy, though unrecorded immune exposures were likely present. The donor tested CMV seronegative, placing the donor among the 350 or so seronegative members of the cohort. Each donor provided a peripheral blood sample, and peripheral blood mononuclear cells were used for TCR beta sequencing. Genomic DNA extraction from the blood cell samples was performed with the Qiagen DNeasy Blood Extraction Kit. Overall results and qualifications from the work: The 87-base-pair reads could not distinguish some IMGT-functional V segments, including TRBV6-2 and TRBV6-3, so those segments were excluded. In both the original and validation cohorts, the classifier was reported to diagnose cytomegalovirus status with high specificity and sensitivity. In a later analysis, around 17,000 TCR beta sequences were associated with specific HLA alleles at a false discovery rate of 0.05. Because some donors lacked HLA typing at each locus, the association tests relied only on the typed subset. Linkage disequilibrium might explain the correlated functional status among segregating V segments, but an unknown experimental factor could not be excluded. In a later analysis, the rate of TCR association differed among HLA loci, with DRB1 alleles having the most associated TCRs and HLA-C alleles having the fewest. In a later analysis, several top co-occurrence clusters were reported to appear linked to parvovirus B19, influenza, CMV and Epstein-Barr virus. The study listed 150 to 200 TCR beta chains as associated with cytomegalovirus. A cluster of highly shared sequence variants was judged likely to be a technical artifact of the sequencing pipeline. Because counts were too low, more than 15 rarely observed V segments, including chromosome 9 orphons, were excluded from the earlier analysis of 500 to 700 of the donors. Immune exposure information for the cohort was limited to CMV serostatus. According to the authors, the approach could potentially be generalized to other disease states and immunological phenotypes. A later analysis found that most CMV-associated TCR beta chains appeared HLA-restricted, with HLA associations seemingly driven largely by CMV exposure. Compared with the roughly 700-donor mean, donors in an Asian-associated ancestry cluster had fewer N-insertions in productive TCRs, according to a later genetic analysis. In vitro tests confirmed that a few of the cytomegalovirus-associated TCR beta chains recognize cytomegalovirus antigens. In a later genetic analysis, a missense DCLRE1C variant was associated with V-gene and J-gene trimming of TCR beta chains, and the association was replicated in an independent cohort. In an earlier analysis of 450 to 750 of the donors, most TCR beta V segments appeared in productive rearrangements about 90% or about 30% of the time, broadly matching IMGT annotations. Sequencing depth was assumed to be roughly uniform across donors in the presence/absence analyses, though that assumption may not hold. Most TCR sequences were seen in very few donors, while some public TCRs were found in many individuals. In a later analysis, HLA-associated TCR beta chains were found to be more clonally expanded and to have lower generation probabilities than equally common non-associated chains. A further reported finding was that TCR beta sequences accurately predicted the HLA-A and HLA-B alleles for most subjects in the first cohort. Strong co-occurrence of HLA alleles, especially DR and DQ, made assigning TCR associations to individual alleles difficult. The cohort was sequenced for TCR beta chains only, and without alpha or paired-chain data the features that could be detected were limited.

Clipping removes 7 bases from V and 4 bases from J, with 8 as the unmatched junction base count. Reading from cysteine to phenylalanine, the CDR3 counts 16 amino acids. The DNA shown is the 48-base CDR3, in frame from base 1. Looking up the germline V gene yields CDR1 SNHLY and CDR2 FYNNEI. This sequence was found in a woman under 40 in good health and CMV-seronegative. Rearrangement joined TRBV2 to TRBJ2-1, with 12 bases matching TRBD2. The source material was PBMCs. The DNA sequence follows: TGTGCCAGCAAGGAACCTAGCGGGGGGGCTTACAATGAGCAGTTCTTC. Its protein reads: CASKEPSGGAYNEQFF.